The T cell receptor beta chain under discussion was sequenced for a study of identical twins. Study findings and constraints: The more abundant beta clonotypes in cord blood had fewer insertions, and memory repertoires did not show this. Beta out-of-frame sequences displayed a weaker excess of sharing between twins.

The germline V gene has CDR1 SGHAT and CDR2 FQNNGV. V was clipped by 1 base and J by 5 bases, with 20 bases between them. The CDR3 totals 17 residues. Template switching (which added a universal primer site) was used, and cDNA carried unique molecular identifiers. MiXCR, applied by TCRdb to the 5' RACE reads, yields one record per CDR3 protein. The sample has around 1.7 million distinct CDR3 sequences; roughly 35% are singletons. This clonotype was seen a handful of times. The target antigen is unknown. Sequencing was performed on cord blood. The sequence was collected from a newborn girl in good health. This chain connects TRBV11-2 to TRBJ1-2; D is ambiguous. The CDR3 reads CASSLVGMGVRSYGYTF. CDR3 sequence (DNA): TGTGCCAGCAGCTTAGTCGGGATGGGTGTGAGGTCGTATGGCTACACCTTC.